This is a list of T cell receptor beta chains from one sample in a study of blood T cells in healthy people across ages. TCRdb analysed the 5' RACE reads with MiXCR anew, one entry per CDR3 protein. Of 1.5 million to 1.8 million distinct CDR3 sequences listed, approximately 39% were seen once; the top ten hold roughly 3.7%. The sample taken for sequencing was blood. The receptor set was obtained from a woman between 18 and 30 years old in good health. Both conserved end residues are part of each CDR3. The D gene is left open where the match is weak. Where a row states a size, it is once, few, many or the class of an expanded clone; other rows omit it.

>TRBD2|once|TRBV10-3
CAISVAGAYGQYF
>TRBD1|few|TRBV5-4
CASSIPGQSTDTQYF
>NA|NA|TRBV10-3
CATLATYEQYF
>NA|NA|TRBV2
CASRGSGTFSYNEQFF
>TRBD2|NA|TRBV20-1
CSALGLAEYNEQFF
>NA|NA|TRBV7-9
CASSPGGGYETQYF
>NA|few|TRBV6-6
CASSSSPVMTDTQYF
>TRBD1|few|TRBV18
CASSPPQGAWETQYF
>NA|NA|TRBV24-1
CATSDPGEYEQYF
>TRBD1|NA|TRBV20-1
CSARDSDRGQRYGYTF
>NA|NA|TRBV7-2
CASSLPPLGTQYF
>NA|NA|TRBV4-3
CASSPGVAEYYEQYF
>NA|few|TRBV20-1
CSVTSGSNTEAFF
>NA|few|TRBV5-1
CASSVDAPETQYF
>TRBD1|NA|TRBV20-1
CSASIDRGYQPQHF
>NA|few|TRBV29-1
CSARDGDLYGYTF
>TRBD2|NA|TRBV7-6
CASSFVASGGGGTDTQYF
>TRBD2|NA|TRBV9
CASSALAGERETQYF
>NA|NA|TRBV20-1
CRWTKQPYGYTF
>NA|few|TRBV29-1
CSVEGRYSNYGYTF
>TRBD2|NA|TRBV10-3
CATHSGTSYEQYF
>NA|few|TRBV20-1
CSATRDSSSYNSPLHF
>NA|NA|TRBV28
CASSSTWGALGYNEQFF